This TCR beta chain is from a study of blood T cell repertoires in COVID-19. Study at large: Samples came from the United States, Italy and Spain, spanning acute and convalescent COVID-19.

Assay used: immunoSEQ multiplex PCR; TCRdb lists only in-frame clones, some missing. The sample consists of over 300,000 clones, about 90% of them appearing once. Losses at the gene ends were 1 base for V and 3 bases for J; bases not matched to a gene: 10. CDR3 length: 18 residues. Germline V gene data show CDR1 as SGDLS and CDR2 as YYNGEE. Material: peripheral blood. The gene calls are TRBV9 and TRBJ2-3; 11 nucleotides line up with TRBD2. This clonotype was obtained from a man between 18 and 29 years old with active or convalescent COVID-19. CDR3 in amino acids: CASSVISGRAIETDTQYF. DNA for the CDR3: TGTGCCAGCAGCGTAATTAGCGGGAGGGCCATAGAGACAGATACGCAGTATTTT. The entire variable domain, with the rest obtained from reference TRBV9 and TRBJ2-3, is as follows: DSGVTQTPKHLITATGQRVTLRCSPRSGDLSVYWYQQSLDQGLQFLIQYYNGEERAKGNILERFSAQQFPDLHSELNLSSLELGDSALYFCASSVISGRAIETDTQYFGPGTRLTVL.